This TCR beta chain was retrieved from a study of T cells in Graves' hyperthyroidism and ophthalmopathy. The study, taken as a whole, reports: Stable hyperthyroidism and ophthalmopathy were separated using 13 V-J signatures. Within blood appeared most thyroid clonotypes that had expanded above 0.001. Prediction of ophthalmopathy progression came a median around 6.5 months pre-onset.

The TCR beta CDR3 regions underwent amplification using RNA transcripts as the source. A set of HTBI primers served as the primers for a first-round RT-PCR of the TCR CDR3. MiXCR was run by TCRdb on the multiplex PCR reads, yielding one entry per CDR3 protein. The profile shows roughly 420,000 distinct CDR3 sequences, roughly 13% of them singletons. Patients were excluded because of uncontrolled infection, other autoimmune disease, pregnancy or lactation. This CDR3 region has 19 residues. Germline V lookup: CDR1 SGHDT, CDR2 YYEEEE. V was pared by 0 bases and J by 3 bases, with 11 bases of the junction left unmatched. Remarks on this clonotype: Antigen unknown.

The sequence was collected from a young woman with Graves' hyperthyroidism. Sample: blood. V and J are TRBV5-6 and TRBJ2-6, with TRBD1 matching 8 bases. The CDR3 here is CASSLVLSGGAIGANVLTF. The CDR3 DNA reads TGTGCCAGCAGCTTGGTTCTGTCAGGGGGCGCGATTGGGGCCAACGTCCTGACTTTC.